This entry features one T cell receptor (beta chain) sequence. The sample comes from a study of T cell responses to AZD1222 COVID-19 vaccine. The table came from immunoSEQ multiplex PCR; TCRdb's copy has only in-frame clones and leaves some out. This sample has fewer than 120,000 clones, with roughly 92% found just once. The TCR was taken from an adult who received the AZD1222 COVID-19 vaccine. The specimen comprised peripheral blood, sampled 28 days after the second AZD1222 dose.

The CDR3: CASSPQVGSTGYNEQFF. In nucleotides, the CDR3 is TGTGCCAGCAGCCCCCAAGTTGGGTCGACAGGTTACAATGAGCAGTTCTTC. The chain employs TRBV3-1 (or the pseudogene TRBV3-2) and TRBJ2-1; perhaps TRBD1 as D (6 bases). V was cut by 4 bases and J by 4 bases, with 20 bases left in between. Germline CDR1 reads LGHDT; CDR2 reads YNNKEL (reference sequence). This CDR3 has 17 amino acids.